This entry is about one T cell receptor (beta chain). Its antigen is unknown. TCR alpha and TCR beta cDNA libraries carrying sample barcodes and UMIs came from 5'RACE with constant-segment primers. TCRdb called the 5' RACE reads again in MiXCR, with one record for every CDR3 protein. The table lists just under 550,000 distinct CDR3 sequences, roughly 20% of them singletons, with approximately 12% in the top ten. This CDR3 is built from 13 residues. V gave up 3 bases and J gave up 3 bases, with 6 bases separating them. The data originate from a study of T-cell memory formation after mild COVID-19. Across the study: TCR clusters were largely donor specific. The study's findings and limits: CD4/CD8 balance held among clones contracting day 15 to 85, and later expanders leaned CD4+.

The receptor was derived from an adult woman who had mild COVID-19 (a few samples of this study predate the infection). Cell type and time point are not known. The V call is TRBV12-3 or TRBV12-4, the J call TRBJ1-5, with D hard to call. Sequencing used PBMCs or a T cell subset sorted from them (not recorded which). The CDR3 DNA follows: TGTGCCAGCAGTTTGACATTCAATCAGCCCCAGCATTTT. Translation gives CASSLTFNQPQHF.